This T cell receptor (beta chain) is drawn from a study of radiotherapy plus CTLA-4 blockade in lung cancer. Background on the study: Objective responses were seen in around a sixth of patients, disease control in 25% to 35%. Study-level findings and limits: Radiotherapy plus ipilimumab was followed by expansion in blood of tumor-derived TCR clones.

V was shortened by 2 bases and J by 3 bases, with 8 bases between the two germline ends. The CDR3 length is 13 residues. The assay was immunoSEQ multiplex PCR, and TCRdb's table has in-frame clones only and misses some. The sample consists of just under 60,000 clones, over 65% of them appearing once. Comments on this clone: Its antigen is unidentified.

With ipilimumab providing CTLA-4 blockade, focal radiation was administered to patients who had chemo-refractory metastatic non-small-cell lung cancer. The chain couples TRBV5-3 to TRBJ1-2; a weak D match, TRBD1 (6 bases). TRBV5-3 is assigned to the ORF class and has an uncertain function. The TCR originated in a human donor with non-small cell lung cancer who had a partial response to radiotherapy plus ipilimumab. Sequencing used peripheral blood, obtained from a patient treated with radiotherapy plus ipilimumab. DNA for the CDR3: TGTGCCAGAAGCTTCCCAGGGGACTATGGCTACACCTTC. This encodes CARSFPGDYGYTF.